The clone carrying this T cell receptor (beta chain) has at least ten counts. Stated time point: before trial treatment. Donors received nivolumab, ipilimumab, aspirin, low-dose cyclophosphamide and low-dose radiotherapy. cDNA synthesis used a TRAV/TRBV-specific primer set for both chains. The PCR that amplified TCRs ran for 15 to 25 cycles, relying on a constant-region primer and a V-primer adapter. Isolated mRNA underwent amplification by in vitro transcription. A single record per CDR3 protein comes from TCRdb applying MiXCR to the reads. The table shows tens of thousands of distinct CDR3 sequences, with 9.4% occurring only once. This specimen comes from a study of low-dose radiotherapy and immunotherapy resistance in tumors. Overall study context: Doses delivered to Cohort 2 were 1 Gy per fraction every two weeks, amounting to 13 Gy over 26 weeks.

The CDR3 has 13 amino acids. Deletions cut 4 bases from V and 4 bases from J, with 10 bases between. Germline CDR1 is DFQATT and CDR2 is SNEGSKA (reference sequence). The source material was PBMCs, sampled before treatment. The receptor was isolated from a male donor with prostate cancer. This chain connects TRBV20-1 to TRBJ2-2, with D possibly TRBD1 on 6 matching bases. The CDR3 is CSAKGQFTGELFF. The DNA for the CDR3 is TGCAGTGCTAAGGGACAATTCACCGGGGAGCTGTTTTTT.